This T cell receptor beta chain appears in the sequencing data of a study of identifying expanded T cells in peripheral blood. General study results and limits: Around 1.2 clones differed between technical replicates, versus about 16 and 19 over time. Two-week clone count variance significantly increased as total template count grew.

The table came from immunoSEQ multiplex PCR; TCRdb's copy has only in-frame clones and leaves some out. Among 100,000 to 150,000 clones, 86% were seen once, and the ten largest hold about 8%. Comment on this clone: Its specificity is unknown.

The length of the CDR3 is 15 residues. V was trimmed by 6 bases and J by 0 bases, leaving 15 bases between them. The germline gives CDR1 MNHEY, CDR2 SVGAGI. V gene TRBV6-5 combines with J gene TRBJ2-7; D is possibly TRBD1 or TRBD2 (5 bases each). The sequenced sample consisted of blood. This clonotype was sampled from a person between 18 and 75 years old in good health. CDR3 in DNA: TGTGCCAGCAGCACCGAGGGGCCAAGCTCCTACGAGCAGTACTTC. It yields the protein CASSTEGPSSYEQYF.